The next 6 T cell receptor beta chains were all read from a single sample in a study of T cells in Graves' hyperthyroidism and ophthalmopathy. RNA transcripts were the template for amplifying TCR beta CDR3 regions. A first-round RT-PCR of the TCR CDR3 used the HTBI primer set. Each CDR3 protein gets one entry after TCRdb re-called the multiplex PCR reads with MiXCR. This sample has some 300,000 distinct CDR3 sequences; approximately 18% occur once, and the top ten carry 35% to 40%. Sequencing was performed on blood. These receptors were collected from a man aged 50 to 60 with Graves' ophthalmopathy.

In its sample, this clonotype was seen a few times. V gene TRBV20-1 combines with J gene TRBJ2-3, with 7 bases aligning to TRBD2. There are 15 residues in the CDR3. Germline lookup yields CDR1 DFQATT and CDR2 SNEGSKA (reference sequence). V lost 0 bases, J lost 4 bases, and 7 bases stayed unmatched. The CDR3 DNA reads TGCAGTGCTAGAGATGACTGGGGGGGGGCAGATACGCAGTATTTT. The encoded protein is CSARDDWGGADTQYF.

This clonotype was found a few times. V usage is TRBV9 and J usage is TRBJ1-1; 8 nucleotides match TRBD1. CDR1 is SGDLS and CDR2 is YYNGEE in the germline V gene. The J segment lost 4 bases and the V segment lost 0 bases, leaving 5 bases of the junction unmatched. The CDR3 is made up of 15 amino acids. The DNA for the CDR3 is TGTGCCAGCAGCGTAGGCGGGACAGGAGTCACTGAAGCTTTCTTT. It yields the protein CASSVGGTGVTEAFF.

This clonotype has at least ten counts. The chain combines TRBV7-2 with TRBJ2-1; 10 nucleotides line up with TRBD2. The germline gives CDR1 SGHTA, CDR2 FQGNSA. J lost 6 bases, V lost 2 bases, and 4 bases had no gene match. This CDR3 spans 15 amino acids. The CDR3 DNA reads as TGTGCCAGCAGCTTATGGGTAGCGGGAGGCAATGAGCAGTTCTTC. Translation: CASSLWVAGGNEQFF.

This clonotype was seen a few times. The genes are TRBV29-1 and TRBJ2-3, with D perhaps TRBD2 (5 bases). Trimming stripped 3 bases from V and 1 base from J, with 11 bases between. This CDR3 has 14 amino acids. Germline CDR1 SQVTM, CDR2 ANQGSEA. CDR3 protein: CSVDTTTGTDTQYF. The DNA for the CDR3 is TGCAGCGTTGACACGACTACCGGCACAGATACGCAGTATTTT.

V and J are TRBV27 and TRBJ1-1; D unclear. CDR3 length: 12 amino acids. The V end was cut by 5 bases, the J end by 8 bases, with 12 bases between. CDR1 is MNHEY, CDR2 SMNVEV, per germline (reference sequence). The CDR3 region has the DNA TGTGCCAGCAGTCCCCCGGTAGGGGAAGCTTTCTTT. Amino acid sequence: CASSPPVGEAFF.

V and J are TRBV20-1 and TRBJ1-5; tentative D call: TRBD1 (6 bases). Trimming took 4 bases from V and 7 from J, leaving 20 bases between them. Looked up from germline, CDR1 is DFQATT and CDR2 is SNEGSKA (reference sequence). CDR3 length: 15 amino acids. The CDR3 reads CSATWGGAPAQPQHF. CDR3 nucleotide sequence: TGCAGTGCTACTTGGGGGGGGGCGCCGGCCCAGCCCCAGCATTTT.